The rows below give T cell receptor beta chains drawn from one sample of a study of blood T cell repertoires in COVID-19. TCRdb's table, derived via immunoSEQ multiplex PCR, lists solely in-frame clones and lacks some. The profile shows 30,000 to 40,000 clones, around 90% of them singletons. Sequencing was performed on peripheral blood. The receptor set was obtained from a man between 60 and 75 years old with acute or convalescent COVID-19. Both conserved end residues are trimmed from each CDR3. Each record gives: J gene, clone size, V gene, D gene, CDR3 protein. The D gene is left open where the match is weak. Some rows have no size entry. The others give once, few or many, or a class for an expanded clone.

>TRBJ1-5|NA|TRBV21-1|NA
ASSKRKARGQPQH
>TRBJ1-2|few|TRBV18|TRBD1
ASSPLPGQGEKGYGYT
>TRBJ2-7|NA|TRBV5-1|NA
ASSHGQPGTYEQY
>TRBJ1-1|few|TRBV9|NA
ASSVVLNAEAF
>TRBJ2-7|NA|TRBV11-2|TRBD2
ASSLAGGSRMYEQY
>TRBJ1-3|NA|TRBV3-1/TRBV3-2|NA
ASSLGQGDSGNTIY
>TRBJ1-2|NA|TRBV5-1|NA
ASSLPGQYGYT
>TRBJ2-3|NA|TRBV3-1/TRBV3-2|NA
ASSQEIAAPYSTDTQY
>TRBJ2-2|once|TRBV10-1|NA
ASRLSSTGELF
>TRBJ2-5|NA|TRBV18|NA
ASSPPQGSKGETQY
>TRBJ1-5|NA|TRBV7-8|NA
ASSLASGRYAPQH
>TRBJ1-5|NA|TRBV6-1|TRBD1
ASSEADRDMDQPQH
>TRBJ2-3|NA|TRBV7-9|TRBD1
ASSLSRDRSSTDTQY
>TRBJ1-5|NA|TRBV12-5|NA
ASGFSGGIDQPQH
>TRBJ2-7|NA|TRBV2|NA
ASSSGYSSYEQY
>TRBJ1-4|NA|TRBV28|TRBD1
ASSSSDRENEKLF
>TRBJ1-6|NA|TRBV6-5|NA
ASSYLSTDNSPLH
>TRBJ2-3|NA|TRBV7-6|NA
ASSLNGDTQY
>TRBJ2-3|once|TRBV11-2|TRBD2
ASSFLAGRSTDTQY
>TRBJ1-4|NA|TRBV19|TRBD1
ASNSRDRGNEKLF
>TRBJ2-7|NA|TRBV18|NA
ASSPVGPGVDSYEQY
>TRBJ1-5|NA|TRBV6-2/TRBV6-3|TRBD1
ASSYSSHPTGQHGTRTQH
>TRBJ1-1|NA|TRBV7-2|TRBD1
ASSLKGGQLNTEAF
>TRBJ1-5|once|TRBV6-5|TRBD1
ATGTGGHQPQH
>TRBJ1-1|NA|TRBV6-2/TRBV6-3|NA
ASSRPSRAWTEAF
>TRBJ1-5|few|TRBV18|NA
ASSPGRGNQPQH
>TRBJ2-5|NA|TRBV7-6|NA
ASSLTGGWGETQY
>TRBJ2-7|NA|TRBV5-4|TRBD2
ASSLGGGRAEQY
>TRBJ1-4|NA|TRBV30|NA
AWSARGGYNEKLF
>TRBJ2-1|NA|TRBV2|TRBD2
ASSRKSLASGSRDEQF
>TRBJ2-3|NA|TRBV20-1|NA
SASHSRSQY
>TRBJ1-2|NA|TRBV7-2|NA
ASSLASQGSSTGYT
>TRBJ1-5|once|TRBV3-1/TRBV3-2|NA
ASSPVLAQPQH
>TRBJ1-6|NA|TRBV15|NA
ATSRDRPGNNSPLH
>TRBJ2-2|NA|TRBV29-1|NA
SAGLPTGELF
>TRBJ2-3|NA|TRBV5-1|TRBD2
ASSWLTSGSTADTQY
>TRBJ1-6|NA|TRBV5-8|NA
ASSWGDGENSPLH
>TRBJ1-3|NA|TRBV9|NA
ASSVGGGQNTIY
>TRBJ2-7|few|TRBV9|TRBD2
ASSVAPTSGLEQY
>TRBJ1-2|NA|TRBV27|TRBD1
ASSLSQGAQILYGYT
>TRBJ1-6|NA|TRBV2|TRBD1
ASNGPGQGIRPH
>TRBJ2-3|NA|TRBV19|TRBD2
ASSIGGAGLATDTQY
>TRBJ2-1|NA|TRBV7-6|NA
ASSLQMSSYNEQF
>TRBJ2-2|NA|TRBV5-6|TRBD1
ASSPLVDRGTTGELF
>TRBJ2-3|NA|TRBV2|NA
ASSRATDTQY
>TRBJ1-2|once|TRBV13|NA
ASTLRRTHYGYT
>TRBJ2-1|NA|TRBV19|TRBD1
ASKTDRGLGEQF
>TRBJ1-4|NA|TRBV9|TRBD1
ASSSSTGGNEKLF
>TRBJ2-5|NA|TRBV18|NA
ASSPAAGPETQY
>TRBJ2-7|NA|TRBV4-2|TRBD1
ASSQAGTGTYEQY
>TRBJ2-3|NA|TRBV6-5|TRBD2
ASKVRGSADTQY
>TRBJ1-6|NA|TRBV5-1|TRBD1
ASSAGDRELGSPLH
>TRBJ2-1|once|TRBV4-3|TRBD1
ASSQAGTGEQF
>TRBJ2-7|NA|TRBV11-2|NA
ASSSIAGIDEQY
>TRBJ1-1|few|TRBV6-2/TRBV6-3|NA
ASSYKLTEAF
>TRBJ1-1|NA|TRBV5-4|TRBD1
ASSYRTGGYTEAF
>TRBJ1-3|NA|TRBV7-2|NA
ASSLRDRSGNTIY
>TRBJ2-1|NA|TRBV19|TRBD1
ASSVRQGSLYNEQF
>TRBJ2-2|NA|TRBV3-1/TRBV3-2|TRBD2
ASSQETSGRYTGELF
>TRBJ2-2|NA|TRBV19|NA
ASSISFGELF